This T cell receptor (beta chain) was captured by sequencing in a study of T-cell memory formation after mild COVID-19. Overall study: In these data, TCR clusters were largely donor specific.

TCRdb reanalysed the 5' RACE reads using MiXCR and keeps one entry per CDR3 protein. Of about 150,000 distinct CDR3 sequences in the sample, around 30% were seen once. V was shortened by 1 base and J by 0 bases, with 6 bases between the two germline ends. The CDR3 sequence is 15 residues long. CDR1 and CDR2 from the germline V gene are SEHNR and FQNEAQ (reference sequence). Study results and limitations: Contracting CD4+ clones were located mainly in CM and EM, and CD8+ clones in EMRA. Cross-reactive memory appears to have joined, as suggested by some responding clones showing up in pre-infection memory.

On this clonotype: No antigen is known for it.

The receptor's source is an adult woman who had mild COVID-19 (a few samples of this study predate the infection). Cell type and time point are not known. The J gene is TRBJ2-2, the V gene TRBV7-9; unclear D gene. The specimen sequenced was PBMCs or a T cell subset sorted from them (not recorded which). CDR3 nucleotide sequence: TGTGCCAGCAGCTTAGGTAGCCCGAACACCGGGGAGCTGTTTTTT. Residues: CASSLGSPNTGELFF.